This T cell receptor (beta chain) was obtained from a study of cytomegalovirus exposure and HLA in healthy donors. V lost 0 bases and J 0 bases, leaving 7 bases between the germline ends. The CDR3 is 15 amino acids. CDR1 is SGHRS, CDR2 YFSETQ, per germline. The PCR contained 60 Vbeta and 13 Jbeta primers. Sequencing was performed with immunoSEQ multiplex PCR; in TCRdb, only in-frame clones are kept and a portion is missing. The repertoire includes roughly 150,000 clones, roughly three quarters of them detected once, and roughly 2% sits in the top ten. The sequence derives from a man younger than 40 in good health and CMV-seronegative. Source material: PBMCs. The chain has TRBV5-1 and TRBJ1-3; D is unresolved. CDR3 bases: TGCGCCAGCAGCTTGGACGGAGACTCTGGAAACACCATATATTTT. As protein: CASSLDGDSGNTIYF.